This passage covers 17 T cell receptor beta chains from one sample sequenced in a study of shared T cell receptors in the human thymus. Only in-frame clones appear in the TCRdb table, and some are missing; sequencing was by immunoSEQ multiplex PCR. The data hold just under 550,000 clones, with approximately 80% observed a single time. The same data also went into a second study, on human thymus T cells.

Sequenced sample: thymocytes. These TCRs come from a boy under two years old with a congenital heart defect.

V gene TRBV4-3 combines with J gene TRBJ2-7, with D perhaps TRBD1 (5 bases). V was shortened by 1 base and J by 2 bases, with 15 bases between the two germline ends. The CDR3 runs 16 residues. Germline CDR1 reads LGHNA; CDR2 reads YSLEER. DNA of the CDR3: TGCGCCAGCAGCCAAGCCGGACACCGATCCGCCTACGAGCAGTACTTC. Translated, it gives CASSQAGHRSAYEQYF.

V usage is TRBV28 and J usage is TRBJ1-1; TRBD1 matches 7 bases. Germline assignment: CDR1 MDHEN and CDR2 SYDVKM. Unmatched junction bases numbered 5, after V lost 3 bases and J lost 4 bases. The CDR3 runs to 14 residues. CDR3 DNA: TGTGCCAGCAGTTTGAGACAGGGATTCACTGAAGCTTTCTTT. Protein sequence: CASSLRQGFTEAFF.

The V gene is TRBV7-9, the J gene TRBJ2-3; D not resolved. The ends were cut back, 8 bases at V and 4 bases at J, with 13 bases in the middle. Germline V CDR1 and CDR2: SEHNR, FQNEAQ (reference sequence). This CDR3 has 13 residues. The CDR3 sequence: CASAPLGPDTQYF. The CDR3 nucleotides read TGTGCCAGCGCACCCTTGGGCCCAGATACGCAGTATTTT.

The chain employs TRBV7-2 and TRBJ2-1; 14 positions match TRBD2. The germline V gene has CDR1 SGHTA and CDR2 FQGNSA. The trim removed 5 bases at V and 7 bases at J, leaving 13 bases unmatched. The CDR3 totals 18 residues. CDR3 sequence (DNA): TGTGCCAGCAGCCCACCTCCGGGACTAGCGGGAGAGTGTAATGAGCAGTTCTTC. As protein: CASSPPPGLAGECNEQFF.

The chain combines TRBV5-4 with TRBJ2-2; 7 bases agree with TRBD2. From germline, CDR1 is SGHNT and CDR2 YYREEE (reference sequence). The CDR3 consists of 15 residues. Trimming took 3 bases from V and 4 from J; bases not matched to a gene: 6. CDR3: CASSWWGGGTGELFF. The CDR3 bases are TGTGCCAGCAGCTGGTGGGGCGGGGGCACCGGGGAGCTGTTTTTT.

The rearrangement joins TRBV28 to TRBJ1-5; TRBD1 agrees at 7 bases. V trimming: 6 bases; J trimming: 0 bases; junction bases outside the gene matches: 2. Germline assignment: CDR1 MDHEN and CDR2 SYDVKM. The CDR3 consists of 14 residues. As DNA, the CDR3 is TGTGCCAGCAGGACAGGGTTTAGCAATCAGCCCCAGCATTTT. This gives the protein CASRTGFSNQPQHF.

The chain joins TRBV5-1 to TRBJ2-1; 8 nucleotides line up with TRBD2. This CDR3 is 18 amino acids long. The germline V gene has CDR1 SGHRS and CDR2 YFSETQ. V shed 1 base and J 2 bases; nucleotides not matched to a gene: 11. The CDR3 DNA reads TGCGCCAGCAGCTTGTCAGCGGGAGTGACCCTAACCTACAATGAGCAGTTCTTC. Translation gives CASSLSAGVTLTYNEQFF.

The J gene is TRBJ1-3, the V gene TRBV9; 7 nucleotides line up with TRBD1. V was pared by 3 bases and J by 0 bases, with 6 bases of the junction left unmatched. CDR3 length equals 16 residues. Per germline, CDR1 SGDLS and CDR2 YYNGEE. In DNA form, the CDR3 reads TGTGCCAGCAGCGGAACGACAGGGACCTCTGGAAACACCATATATTTT. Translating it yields CASSGTTGTSGNTIYF.

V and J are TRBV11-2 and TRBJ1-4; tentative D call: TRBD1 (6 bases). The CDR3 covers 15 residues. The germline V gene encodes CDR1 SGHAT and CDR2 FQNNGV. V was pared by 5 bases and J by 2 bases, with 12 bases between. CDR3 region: CASSRWTVTNEKLFF. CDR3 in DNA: TGTGCCAGCAGCCGTTGGACAGTTACTAATGAAAAACTGTTTTTT.

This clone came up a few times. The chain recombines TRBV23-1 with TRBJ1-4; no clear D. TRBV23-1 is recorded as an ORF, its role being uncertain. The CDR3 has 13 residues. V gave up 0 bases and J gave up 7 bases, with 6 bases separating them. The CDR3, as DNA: TGCGCCAGCAGTCAATCGAACGGTGAAAAACTGTTTTTT. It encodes CASSQSNGEKLFF.

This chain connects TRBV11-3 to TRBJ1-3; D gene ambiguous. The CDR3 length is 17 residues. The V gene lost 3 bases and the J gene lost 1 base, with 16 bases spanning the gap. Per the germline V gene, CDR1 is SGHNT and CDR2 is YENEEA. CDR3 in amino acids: CASSFSLEQPSGNTIYF. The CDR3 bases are TGTGCCAGCAGCTTTTCCCTCGAACAGCCATCTGGAAACACCATATATTTT.

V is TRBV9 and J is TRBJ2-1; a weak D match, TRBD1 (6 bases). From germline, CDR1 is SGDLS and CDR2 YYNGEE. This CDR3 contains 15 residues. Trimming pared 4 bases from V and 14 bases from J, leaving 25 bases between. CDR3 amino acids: CASSPERDNPDGKFF. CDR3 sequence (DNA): TGTGCCAGCAGCCCTGAACGGGACAATCCTGATGGGAAGTTCTTC.

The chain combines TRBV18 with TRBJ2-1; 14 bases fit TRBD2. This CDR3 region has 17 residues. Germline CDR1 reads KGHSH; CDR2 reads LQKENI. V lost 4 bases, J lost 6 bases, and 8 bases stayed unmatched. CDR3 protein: CASSLGLAGGGGNEQFF. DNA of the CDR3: TGTGCCAGCTCACTAGGACTAGCGGGAGGCGGCGGCAATGAGCAGTTCTTC.

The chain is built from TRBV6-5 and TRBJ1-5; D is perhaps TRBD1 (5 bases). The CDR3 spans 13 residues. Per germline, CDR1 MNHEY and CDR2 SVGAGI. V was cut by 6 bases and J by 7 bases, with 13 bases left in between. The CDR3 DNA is TGTGCCAGCAGCCCAGGCGGGGGACAGCCCCAGCATTTT. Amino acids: CASSPGGGQPQHF.

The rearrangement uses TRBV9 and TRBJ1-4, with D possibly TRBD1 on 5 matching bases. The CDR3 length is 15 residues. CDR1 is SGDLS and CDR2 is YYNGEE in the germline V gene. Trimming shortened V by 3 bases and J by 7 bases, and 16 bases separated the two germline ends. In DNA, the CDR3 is TGTGCCAGCAGCGCCTTACGGGGGAGGGGTGAAAAACTGTTTTTT. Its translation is CASSALRGRGEKLFF.

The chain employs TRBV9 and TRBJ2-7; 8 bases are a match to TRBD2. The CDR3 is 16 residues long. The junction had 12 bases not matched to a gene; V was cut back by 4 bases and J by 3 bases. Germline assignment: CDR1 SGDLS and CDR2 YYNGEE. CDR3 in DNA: TGTGCCAGCAGCCCCCGGGGGGATAGCGGGGACTACGAGCAGTACTTC. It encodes CASSPRGDSGDYEQYF.

CDR3 sequence: CASSTPGTGANTGELFF. For the CDR3, the DNA is TGTGCCAGCAGCACACCCGGGACAGGAGCGAACACCGGGGAGCTGTTTTTT. The chain recombines TRBV7-6 with TRBJ2-2; 8 positions match TRBD1. Unmatched junction bases numbered 8, after V lost 5 bases and J lost 0 bases. The CDR3 runs 17 residues. Germline V lookup: CDR1 SGHVS, CDR2 FNYEAQ. Using reference TRBV7-6 and TRBJ2-2 for the parts outside the CDR3, the full variable domain is GAGVSQSPRYKVTKRGQDVALRCDPISGHVSLYWYRQALGQGPEFLTYFNYEAQQDKSGLPNDRFSAERPEGSISTLTIQRTEQRDSAMYRCASSTPGTGANTGELFFGEGSRLTVL.